What follows are 32 T cell receptor beta chains derived from one specimen sequenced in a study of CD8+ T cells in alopecia areata. In alopecia areata patients, both lesional scalp punch biopsies and peripheral blood were collected. Reverse transcription of extracted RNA yielded cDNA, which provided the sequencing template. Some clones are missing from TCRdb's copy, which holds only in-frame ones; the method was immunoSEQ multiplex PCR. The table has 15,000 to 16,000 clones, more than 45% seen once. Input material: skin. The origin of the receptors is a human donor with alopecia areata.

DNA for the CDR3: TGTGCCAGCAGCTTTAGGGGAGCAGATACGCAGTATTTT. This sequence encodes CASSFRGADTQYF. The rearrangement links TRBV7-8 to TRBJ2-3; D is tentatively TRBD1 or TRBD2 (5 bases each). This CDR3 contains 13 residues. V lost 3 bases and J 4 bases, leaving 8 bases between the germline ends. Germline CDR1 reads SGHVS; CDR2 reads FQNEAQ.

The table lists this clone with a few counts. This sequence is one base from a far larger clone and is likely a read error. Other DNA sequences from this sample encode an identical CDR3 as well. The chain joins TRBV28 to TRBJ2-5, with D perhaps matching TRBD2 (7 bases). The CDR3 length is 15 residues. Germline CDR1 and CDR2: MDHEN and SYDVKM. V dropped 7 bases and J dropped 5 bases, with 20 bases sitting between them. CDR3 bases: TGTGCCAGCACCCTAGGGGGGGTCCGAGGTGAGACCCAGTACTTC. Amino acids: CASTLGGVRGETQYF.

This chain uses TRBV7-9 with TRBJ2-7; perhaps TRBD2 as D (5 bases). Germline values: CDR1 SEHNR, CDR2 FQNEAQ (reference sequence). The CDR3 runs to 16 residues. V shed 5 bases and J shed 2 bases, with 19 bases lying between them. Here the CDR3 DNA reads TGTGCCAGCAGCCGGATTTTGCACAGCGGAGCCTACGAGCAGTACTTC. Translation: CASSRILHSGAYEQYF.

This clone was observed a handful of times. This sample includes further DNA sequences coding for the same CDR3. The rearrangement links TRBV27 to TRBJ1-5; D is possibly TRBD1 (5 bases). V was shortened by 3 bases and J by 4 bases, with 7 bases between the two germline ends. From germline, CDR1 is MNHEY and CDR2 SMNVEV (reference sequence). The CDR3 covers 13 residues. For the CDR3, the DNA is TGTGCCAGCAGTTTTGGGGGAAATCAGCCCCAGCATTTT. It translates to CASSFGGNQPQHF.

This clone was seen more than once but under ten times. V gene TRBV18 combines with J gene TRBJ2-2; unclear D gene. The CDR3 contains 11 residues. Trimming cost V 8 bases and J 4 bases, with 5 bases left between them. The germline gives CDR1 KGHSH, CDR2 LQKENI. CDR3 amino acids: CASQSTGELFF. CDR3 DNA: TGTGCCAGCCAAAGCACCGGGGAGCTGTTTTTT.

This clone turned up a few times. The V and J genes are TRBV4-1 and TRBJ1-5; D uncertain. V was trimmed by 1 base and J by 3 bases, leaving 16 bases between them. The CDR3 spans 17 residues. Germline V gene lookup returns CDR1 MGHRA and CDR2 YSYEKL. The CDR3 loop reads CASSQVDLGFTNQPQHF. CDR3 nucleotide sequence: TGCGCCAGCAGCCAAGTCGACCTGGGGTTTACCAATCAGCCCCAGCATTTT.

Regarding this clone: An end of the junction does not agree with germline; a read error may underlie this. The genes are TRBV27 and TRBJ2-2; D uncertain. The CDR3 loop spans 12 amino acids. CDR1 is MNHEY, CDR2 SMNVEV, per germline (reference sequence). CDR3 amino acids: CAGSLGSGELFF. As DNA, the CDR3 is TGTGCCGGCAGTTTAGGGTCAGGGGAGCTGTTTTTT.

V usage is TRBV7-9 and J usage is TRBJ2-1; 8 nucleotides agree with TRBD2. This CDR3 comprises 15 residues. The V gene end was trimmed by 3 bases and the J gene end by 6 bases; junction bases not matched to a gene: 7. Germline V lookup: CDR1 SEHNR, CDR2 FQNEAQ (reference sequence). In DNA, the CDR3 is TGTGCCAGCAGCTTGGTTATCGGGAGGGGCAATGAGCAGTTCTTC. Amino acids: CASSLVIGRGNEQFF.

This chain joins TRBV5-1 and TRBJ2-1; TRBD2 agrees at 10 bases. The CDR3 extends over 16 amino acids. The germline CDR1 and CDR2 sequences are SGHRS and YFSETQ. V was pared by 1 base and J by 7 bases, with 8 bases of the junction left unmatched. DNA for the CDR3: TGCGCCAGCAGCTTGTATCCTAGCGGGAGCCTAAATGAGCAGTTCTTC. Translation: CASSLYPSGSLNEQFF. The full variable domain, with the rest looked up from reference TRBV5-1 and TRBJ2-1, is KAGVTQTPRYLIKTRGQQVTLSCSPISGHRSVSWYQQTPGQGLQFLFEYFSETQRNKGNFPGRFSGRQFSNSRSEMNVSTLELGDSALYLCASSLYPSGSLNEQFFGPGTRLTVL.

The rearrangement uses TRBV6-6 and TRBJ1-3; D gene ambiguous. Germline V gene data show CDR1 as MNHNY and CDR2 as SVGAGI (reference sequence). CDR3 length: 15 residues. V lost 2 bases, J lost 0 bases, and 8 bases lay in between. The CDR3 DNA follows: TGTGCCAGCAGTTACCCGTCGATCTCTGGAAACACCATATATTTT. Residues: CASSYPSISGNTIYF.

This clone was seen only a few times. CDR3 DNA: TGTGCCAGCAGCTCCGGACTAGCTTTGGGACATGAGCAGTTCTTC. It yields the protein CASSSGLALGHEQFF. The gene calls are TRBV7-3 and TRBJ2-1; 8 positions match TRBD2. From germline, CDR1 is SGHTA and CDR2 FQGTGA. With V trimmed by 4 bases and J by 8 bases, 10 bases remained unmatched. The CDR3 spans 15 residues.

The table lists this clone with a few counts. For the CDR3, the DNA is TGCGCCAGCCAGCAAGGGAGGGGACATGGCTACACCTTC. Protein: CASQQGRGHGYTF. J is TRBJ1-2 and V is TRBV5-1, with D possibly matching TRBD1 (5 bases). Germline values: CDR1 SGHRS, CDR2 YFSETQ. The CDR3 runs to 13 residues. V was shortened by 7 bases and J by 6 bases, with 16 bases between the two germline ends.

This chain joins TRBV4-1 and TRBJ2-7; no clear D gene. CDR3 length: 16 amino acids. Germline-derived CDR1 and CDR2 are MGHRA and YSYEKL. V was pared by 0 bases and J by 2 bases, with 14 bases between. CDR3 bases: TGCGCCAGCAGCCAAGATGGGCCTGGGCCTCCCTACGAGCAGTACTTC. Translated: CASSQDGPGPPYEQYF.

This clone was counted a single time. The chain uses TRBV5-1 and TRBJ2-7; 8 bases agree with TRBD1. CDR1 is SGHRS, CDR2 YFSETQ, per germline. This CDR3 region has 14 residues. V gave up 5 bases and J gave up 5 bases; unmatched junction bases: 9. CDR3: CASRHGQGEDEQYF. The CDR3 nucleotides read TGCGCCAGCAGACACGGACAGGGCGAGGACGAGCAGTACTTC.

The chain uses TRBV4-3 and TRBJ1-5; D is undetermined. The germline V gene has CDR1 LGHNA and CDR2 YSLEER. The CDR3 spans 16 residues. Trimming took 3 bases from V and 8 from J, leaving 20 bases between them. In DNA form, the CDR3 reads TGCGCCAGCAGCCAGGTAGTGGCAAAAACCATAGAGCCCCAGCATTTT. It encodes CASSQVVAKTIEPQHF.

The chain is built from TRBV4-1 and TRBJ1-1, with no clear D. V was shortened by 8 bases and J by 4 bases, with 11 bases between the two germline ends. The CDR3 consists of 12 residues. CDR1 is MGHRA and CDR2 is YSYEKL in the germline V gene. CDR3 region: CASGRRVTEAFF. The DNA for the CDR3 is TGCGCCAGCGGCCGGAGGGTCACTGAAGCTTTCTTT.

This clone has just a few counts. The rearrangement uses TRBV7-6 and TRBJ1-1; no clear D gene. Deletions cut 5 bases from V and 8 bases from J, with 21 bases between. The CDR3 loop spans 15 amino acids. Germline loops: CDR1 SGHVS, CDR2 FNYEAQ. CDR3 bases: TGTGCCAGCAGCCCGTCGCAATGGGGTGAGCGGGAAGCTTTCTTT. Protein sequence: CASSPSQWGEREAFF.

CDR3 nucleotides: TGCGCCAGCAGTCACCCCCGGTGCGACAGGTTTTGTTGTCAGCCCCAGCATTTT. Translation gives CASSHPRCDRFCCQPQHF. V and J are TRBV23-1 and TRBJ1-5; D possibly corresponds to TRBD1 (6 bases). TRBV23-1 is treated as an ORF (open reading frame) with a function not yet certain. The CDR3 is 18 amino acids. V was clipped by 3 bases and J by 6 bases, with 24 bases between them.

This clone showed up just a few times. The genes are TRBV7-8 and TRBJ1-4; D is uncertain. Trimming cost V 5 bases and J 1 base, with 17 bases left between them. From germline, CDR1 is SGHVS and CDR2 FQNEAQ. The CDR3 is made up of 17 amino acids. The DNA for the CDR3 is TGTGCCAGCAGCCAGTCCCGACTAGCTAGAACTAATGAAAAACTGTTTTTT. Amino acid sequence: CASSQSRLARTNEKLFF.

The table lists this clone with a count of one. The rearrangement links TRBV27 to TRBJ2-7; D might be TRBD1 (5 bases). Germline lookup yields CDR1 MNHEY and CDR2 SMNVEV (reference sequence). The CDR3 contains 13 residues. Trimming took off 6 bases at V and 2 bases at J, with 11 bases between the two ends. The CDR3 protein is CASRRGGPYEQYF. The DNA for the CDR3 is TGTGCCAGCAGAAGGGGTGGCCCCTACGAGCAGTACTTC.

V and J are TRBV11-2 and TRBJ2-7, with D perhaps TRBD2 (5 bases). V was clipped by 4 bases and J by 2 bases, with 15 bases between them. Germline CDR1 and CDR2: SGHAT and FQNNGV. This CDR3 region has 15 residues. CDR3 sequence: CASSSGLEPPYEQYF. CDR3 nucleotide sequence: TGTGCCAGCAGCTCAGGACTGGAGCCGCCCTACGAGCAGTACTTC.

This clone is labeled as medium-sized. The V and J genes are TRBV28 and TRBJ2-1; D not certain. The V and J ends lost 3 bases and 8 bases respectively, with 8 bases between them. The CDR3 has 12 amino acids. The germline CDR1 and CDR2 sequences are MDHEN and SYDVKM. This CDR3 reads CASSFLVDEQFF. CDR3 bases: TGTGCCAGCAGTTTCCTAGTGGATGAGCAGTTCTTC.

This clone appeared once. This rearrangement joins TRBV6-4 to TRBJ2-1; 8 bases align to TRBD2. The germline V gene encodes CDR1 MRHNA and CDR2 SNTAGT. Unmatched junction bases numbered 7, after V lost 9 bases and J lost 0 bases. The CDR3 extends over 15 amino acids. CDR3 in DNA: TGTGCCAGTTCAAGAGCGGGAGACTCCTACAATGAGCAGTTCTTC. Its protein is CASSRAGDSYNEQFF.

The J gene is TRBJ1-1, the V gene TRBV5-1; D is undetermined. CDR1 and CDR2 (germline): SGHRS, YFSETQ. V was cut by 0 bases and J by 3 bases, with 12 bases left in between. The CDR3 sequence is 15 residues long. The DNA of the CDR3 is TGCGCCAGCAGCTTGGTTGAGGATGGCGACACTGAAGCTTTCTTT. It translates to CASSLVEDGDTEAFF.

The CDR3 sequence is CASSLVFPLRETPNIQYF. CDR3 nucleotide sequence: TGTGCCAGCAGCTTAGTTTTCCCGCTGCGGGAGACCCCAAACATTCAGTACTTC. The chain recombines TRBV7-9 with TRBJ2-4; TRBD2 agrees at 7 bases. The CDR3 is made up of 18 amino acids. From germline, CDR1 is SEHNR and CDR2 FQNEAQ (reference sequence). The J segment lost 6 bases and the V segment lost 1 base, leaving 15 bases of the junction unmatched.

The CDR3 spells CAISPEGNQPQHF. CDR3 nucleotides: TGTGCCATCAGTCCGGAGGGCAATCAGCCCCAGCATTTT. The V gene is TRBV10-3, the J gene TRBJ1-5; D ambiguous. The CDR3 totals 13 residues. V gave up 5 bases and J gave up 2 bases, with 7 bases separating them. Germline loops: CDR1 ENHRY, CDR2 SYGVKD.

Sample share makes this clone medium-sized. J is TRBJ1-1 and V is TRBV4-1; possibly TRBD1 for D (6 bases). V lost 5 bases, J lost 1 base, and 11 bases lay in between. CDR1 is MGHRA, CDR2 YSYEKL, per germline. The CDR3 consists of 14 residues. The CDR3 DNA reads as TGCGCCAGCAGCAAAAAGGGACAGAACACTGAAGCTTTCTTT. As protein: CASSKKGQNTEAFF.

The rearrangement uses TRBV7-6 and TRBJ2-3; 7 bases align to TRBD1. This CDR3 has 14 amino acids. V was pared by 6 bases and J by 7 bases, with 10 bases of the junction left unmatched. CDR1 and CDR2 (germline): SGHVS, FNYEAQ. CDR3: CASSKPTGSYTQYF. CDR3 DNA sequence: TGTGCCAGCAGTAAGCCGACAGGGTCGTATACGCAGTATTTT.

In its sample, this clone was seen once. The chain is built from TRBV7-2 and TRBJ1-3; D gene uncertain. The CDR3 length is 15 residues. Germline V CDR1 and CDR2: SGHTA, FQGNSA. The V end lost 4 bases, the J end lost 2 bases, and 12 bases lay between the germline ends. This chain's CDR3 is CASSYFERPGNTIYF. The DNA of the CDR3 is TGTGCCAGCAGCTACTTCGAAAGGCCTGGAAACACCATATATTTT.

The V call is TRBV7-8, the J call TRBJ2-1; maybe TRBD2 (7 bases). This CDR3 comprises 17 residues. V dropped 1 base and J dropped 6 bases, with 19 bases sitting between them. Germline values: CDR1 SGHVS, CDR2 FQNEAQ. CDR3 residues: CASSLGGGGGPSNEQFF. The CDR3, as DNA: TGTGCCAGCAGCTTAGGGGGAGGGGGAGGGCCTAGCAATGAGCAGTTCTTC.

CDR3 DNA sequence: TGTGCCAGCAGTGCCCGGACAGGGAACCTAGAAGCTTTCTTT. This gives the protein CASSARTGNLEAFF. The chain has TRBV28 and TRBJ1-1; 8 nucleotides line up with TRBD1. This CDR3 region has 14 residues. From germline, CDR1 is MDHEN and CDR2 SYDVKM. Trimming cost V 5 bases and J 8 bases; bases outside gene matches: 10. Full variable domain (remainder filled in from reference TRBV28 and TRBJ1-1): DVKVTQSSRYLVKRTGEKVFLECVQDMDHENMFWYRQDPGLGLRLIYFSYDVKMKEKGDIPEGYSVSREKKERFSLILESASTNQTSMYLCASSARTGNLEAFFGQGTRLTVV.

The count of this clone is one. Here the CDR3 DNA reads TGTGCCAGCAGTTTACCGGACATGATGTCCTACGAGCAGTACTTC. Translating it yields CASSLPDMMSYEQYF. The rearrangement links TRBV28 to TRBJ2-7; possibly TRBD1 for D (5 bases). This CDR3 has 15 residues. V was cut by 2 bases and J by 1 base, with 12 bases left in between. Germline V gene sequence: CDR1 MDHEN, CDR2 SYDVKM.